The clone carrying this T cell receptor beta chain was detected once. The data stem from a study of technical replicates of blood from several donors. The protocol was immunoSEQ multiplex PCR, while the TCRdb copy is restricted to in-frame clones and leaves out a portion. The sample has tens of thousands of clones, approximately 90% seen once. The sample comprised T cells isolated from PBMCs. This receptor was obtained from a human donor in good health.

The CDR3 DNA is TGTGCCAGCAGCCCCAGGTGGGATACGCAGTATTTT. This translates into CASSPRWDTQYF. This chain links TRBV9 with TRBJ2-3; no clear D. CDR3 length: 12 residues. Deletions cut 4 bases from V and 6 bases from J, with 9 bases between. CDR1 and CDR2 from the germline V gene are SGDLS and YYNGEE.